The sequence of this TCR beta chain was determined in a study of graft-versus-host responses after intestinal transplantation. Study overall: Recipients received multivisceral, liver-intestinal, or isolated intestinal transplants. Study-level findings and limits: Early post-transplant HvG declines showed an association with peak circulating GvH clone levels.

The method was immunoSEQ multiplex PCR; TCRdb's version includes in-frame clones alone and lacks a portion of them. The sample has 80,000 to 95,000 clones, 93% seen once; the top ten hold roughly 2%. On this clone itself: What it binds is unknown.

This TCR was sampled from a human donor who received an intestinal transplant. The sample was unstimulated CD8+ T cells sorted from spleen or lymph node cells, taken before intestinal transplant.

CDR3 DNA: TGTGCCAGCAGCTTAGTCAGGGGGAGTATCTACGAGCAGTACTTC. Translated, it gives CASSLVRGSIYEQYF. The rearrangement links TRBV11-2 to TRBJ2-7; 7 bases are shared with TRBD1. Germline CDR1 SGHAT, CDR2 FQNNGV. V lost 1 base, J lost 3 bases, and 6 bases stayed unmatched. The CDR3 is made up of 15 amino acids.